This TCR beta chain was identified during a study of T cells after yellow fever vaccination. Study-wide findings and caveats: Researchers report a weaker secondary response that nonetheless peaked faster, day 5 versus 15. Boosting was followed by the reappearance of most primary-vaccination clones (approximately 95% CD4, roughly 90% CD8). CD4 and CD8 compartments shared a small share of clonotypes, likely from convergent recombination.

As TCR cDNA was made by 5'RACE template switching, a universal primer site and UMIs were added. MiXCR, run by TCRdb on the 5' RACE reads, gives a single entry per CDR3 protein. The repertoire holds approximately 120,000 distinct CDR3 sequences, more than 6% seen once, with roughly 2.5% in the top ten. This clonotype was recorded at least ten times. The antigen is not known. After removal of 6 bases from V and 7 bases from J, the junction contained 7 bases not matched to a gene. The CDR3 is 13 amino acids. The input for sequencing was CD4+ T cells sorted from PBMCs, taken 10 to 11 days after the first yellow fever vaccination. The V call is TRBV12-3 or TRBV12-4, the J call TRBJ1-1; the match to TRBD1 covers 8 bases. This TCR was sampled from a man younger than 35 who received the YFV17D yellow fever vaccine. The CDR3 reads CASRTTGAGEAFF. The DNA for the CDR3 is TGTGCCAGCAGAACGACAGGGGCGGGTGAAGCTTTCTTT.